This T cell receptor (beta chain) was recovered during a study of shared clonotypes between healthy human individuals. Profiling relied on immunoSEQ multiplex PCR, and the TCRdb table lists in-frame clones only, not all of them. The sample lists millions of clones, approximately 93% occurring once. V gave up 5 bases and J gave up 4 bases; unmatched junction bases: 14. This CDR3 comprises 17 residues. The germline CDR1 and CDR2 sequences are SEHNR and FQNEAQ (reference sequence). In its sample, this clone was seen once. Sequenced: naive CD4+ T cells from PBMCs. Described subset: CD45RA+ positively selected. The sequence derives from a man between 18 and 35 years old in good health. Some clones in this sample may be carry-over from other donors' samples. V is TRBV7-9 and J is TRBJ2-1; 7 bases map to TRBD2. CDR3 coding DNA: TGTGCCAGCAGCCCCATCACTTTAGCGGGTCGGTACAATGAGCAGTTCTTC. Translated: CASSPITLAGRYNEQFF.